This TCR beta chain was profiled in a study of cytomegalovirus exposure and HLA in healthy donors. The sample holds a few counts of this clone. Its cognate antigen is unknown. Study-wide results and caveats: The study found most TCR sequences rare, yet found some public TCRs in many donors. A link between a missense DCLRE1C variant and TCR beta V- and J-gene trimming emerged from a later analysis. Beyond CMV serostatus, there was no information to go on about immune exposure.

PCR involved 60 Vbeta and 13 Jbeta primers. The repertoire was sequenced with immunoSEQ multiplex PCR; TCRdb's copy has only in-frame clones and lacks some. The table includes about 190,000 clones, around 81% detected once. Looked up from germline, CDR1 is MNHNY and CDR2 is SVGAGI (reference sequence). The junction had 2 bases not matched to a gene; V was cut back by 0 bases and J by 3 bases. The CDR3 consists of 15 residues. Sequencing used PBMCs. The chain joins TRBV6-6 to TRBJ1-3; 7 bases align to TRBD1. The sequence derives from a woman aged 18-29 years in good health and CMV-seropositive. The CDR3 loop reads CASSYSGDSGNTIYF. The CDR3 DNA reads TGTGCCAGCAGTTACTCGGGGGACAGTGGAAACACCATATATTTT.